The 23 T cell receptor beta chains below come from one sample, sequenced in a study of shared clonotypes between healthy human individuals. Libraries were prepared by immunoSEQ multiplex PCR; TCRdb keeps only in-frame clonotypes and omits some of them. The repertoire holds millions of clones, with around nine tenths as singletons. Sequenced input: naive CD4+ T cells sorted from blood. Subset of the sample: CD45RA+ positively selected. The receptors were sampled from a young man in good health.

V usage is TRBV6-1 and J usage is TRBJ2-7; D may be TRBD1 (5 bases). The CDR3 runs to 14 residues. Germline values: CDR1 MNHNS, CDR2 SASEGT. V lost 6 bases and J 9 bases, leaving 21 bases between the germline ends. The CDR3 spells CASRTDIYEFGQYF. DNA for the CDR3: TGTGCCAGCAGGACAGATATCTACGAGTTCGGGCAGTACTTC.

Written as DNA, the CDR3 is TGCGCCAGCAGCCAAGAACTAGCGGGGGGTCTCAATGAGCAGTTCTTC. Residues: CASSQELAGGLNEQFF. J is TRBJ2-1 and V is TRBV4-3, with 12 bases fitting TRBD2. Germline CDR1 is LGHNA and CDR2 is YSLEER. The CDR3 has 16 residues. J lost 6 bases, V lost 0 bases, and 3 bases had no gene match.

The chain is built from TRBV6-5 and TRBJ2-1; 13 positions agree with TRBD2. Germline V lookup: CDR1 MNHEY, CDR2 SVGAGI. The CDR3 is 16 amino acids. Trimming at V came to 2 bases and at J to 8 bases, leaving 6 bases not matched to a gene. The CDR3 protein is CASSYTGLAGVHEQFF. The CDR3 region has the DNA TGTGCCAGCAGTTACACAGGACTAGCGGGAGTGCATGAGCAGTTCTTC.

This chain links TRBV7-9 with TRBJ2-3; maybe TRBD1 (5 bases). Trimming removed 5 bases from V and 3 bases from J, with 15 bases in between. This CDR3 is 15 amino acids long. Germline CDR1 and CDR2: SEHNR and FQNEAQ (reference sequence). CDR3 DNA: TGTGCCAGCAGCCTGCAGGGTATTACGACAGATACGCAGTATTTT. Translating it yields CASSLQGITTDTQYF.

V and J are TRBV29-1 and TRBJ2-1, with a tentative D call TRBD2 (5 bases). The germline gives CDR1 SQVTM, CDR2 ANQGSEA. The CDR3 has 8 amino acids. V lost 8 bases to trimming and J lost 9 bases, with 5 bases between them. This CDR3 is CSSGEQFF. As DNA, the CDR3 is TGCAGCAGCGGTGAGCAGTTCTTC.

DNA of the CDR3: TGTGCCACGAGGAGGAGGGGGGATGATGAAGCTTTCTTT. Protein product: CATRRRGDDEAFF. The chain joins TRBV10-3 to TRBJ1-1; possible D gene TRBD1, 6 bases. This CDR3 contains 13 residues. The V end was cut by 10 bases, the J end by 7 bases, with 19 bases between. The germline CDR1 and CDR2 sequences are ENHRY and SYGVKD.

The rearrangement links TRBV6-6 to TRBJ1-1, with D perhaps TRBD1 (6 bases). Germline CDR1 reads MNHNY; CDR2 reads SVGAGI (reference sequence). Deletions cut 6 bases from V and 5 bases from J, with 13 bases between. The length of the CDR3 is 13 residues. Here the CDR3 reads CASRLGQTTEAFF. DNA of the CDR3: TGTGCCAGCAGGCTCGGACAGACGACTGAAGCTTTCTTT.

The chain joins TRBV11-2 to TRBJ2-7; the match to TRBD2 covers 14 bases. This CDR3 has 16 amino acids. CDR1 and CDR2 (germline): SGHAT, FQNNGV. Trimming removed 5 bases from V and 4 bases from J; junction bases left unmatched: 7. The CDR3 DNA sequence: TGTGCCAGCAGCCCAGCAGGGACTAGCGGGGGTTACGAGCAGTACTTC. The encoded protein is CASSPAGTSGGYEQYF.

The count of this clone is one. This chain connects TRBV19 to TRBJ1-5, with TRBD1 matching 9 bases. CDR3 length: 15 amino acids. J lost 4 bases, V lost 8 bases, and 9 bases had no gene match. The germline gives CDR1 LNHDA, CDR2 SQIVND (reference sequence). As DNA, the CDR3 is TGTGCCAGTGGGGGCAGGACAGGGGATAATCAGCCCCAGCATTTT. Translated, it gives CASGGRTGDNQPQHF.

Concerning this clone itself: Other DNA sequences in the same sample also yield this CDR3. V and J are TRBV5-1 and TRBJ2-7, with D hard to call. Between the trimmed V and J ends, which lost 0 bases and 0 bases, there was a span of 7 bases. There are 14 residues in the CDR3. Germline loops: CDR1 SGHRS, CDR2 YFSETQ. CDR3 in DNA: TGCGCCAGCAGCTTGGGCACTGACTCCTACGAGCAGTACTTC. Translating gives CASSLGTDSYEQYF.

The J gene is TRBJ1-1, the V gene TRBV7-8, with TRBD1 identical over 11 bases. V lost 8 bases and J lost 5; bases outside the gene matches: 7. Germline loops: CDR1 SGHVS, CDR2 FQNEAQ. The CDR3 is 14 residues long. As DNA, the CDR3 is TGTGCCAGCTGCCCAGGGACAGGGGGGACTGAAGCTTTCTTT. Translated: CASCPGTGGTEAFF.

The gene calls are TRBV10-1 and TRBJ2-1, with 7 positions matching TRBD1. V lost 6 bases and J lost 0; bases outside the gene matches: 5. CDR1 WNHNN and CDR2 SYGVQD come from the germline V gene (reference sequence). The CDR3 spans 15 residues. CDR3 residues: CASSGTASSYNEQFF. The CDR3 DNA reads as TGCGCCAGCAGCGGGACAGCGAGCTCCTACAATGAGCAGTTCTTC.

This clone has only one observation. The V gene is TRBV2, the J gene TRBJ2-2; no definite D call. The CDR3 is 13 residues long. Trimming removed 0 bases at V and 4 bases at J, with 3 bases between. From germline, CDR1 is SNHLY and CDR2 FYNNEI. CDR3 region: CASSEAFTGELFF. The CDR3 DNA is TGTGCCAGCAGTGAAGCATTCACCGGGGAGCTGTTTTTT.

The CDR3 nucleotides are TGCGCCAGCAGCTTGGCTTCTAGCGGGGGGCTCGAGCAGTTCTTC. Residues: CASSLASSGGLEQFF. The V gene is TRBV5-1, the J gene TRBJ2-1; 11 bases align to TRBD2. The CDR3 extends over 15 amino acids. CDR1 is SGHRS, CDR2 YFSETQ, per germline. V was clipped by 0 bases and J by 10 bases; unmatched bases: 6.

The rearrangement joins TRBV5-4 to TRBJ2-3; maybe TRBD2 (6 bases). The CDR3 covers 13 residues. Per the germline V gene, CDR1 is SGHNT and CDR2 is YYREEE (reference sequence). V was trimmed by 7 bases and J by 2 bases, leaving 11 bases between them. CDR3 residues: CASGTLYTDTQYF. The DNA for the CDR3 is TGTGCCAGCGGGACTCTATACACAGATACGCAGTATTTT.

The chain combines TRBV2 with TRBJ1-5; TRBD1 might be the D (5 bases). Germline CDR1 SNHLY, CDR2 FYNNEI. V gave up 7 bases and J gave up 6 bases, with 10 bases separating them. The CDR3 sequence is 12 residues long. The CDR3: CASTAGPQPQHF. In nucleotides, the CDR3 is TGTGCCAGCACGGCGGGACCTCAGCCCCAGCATTTT.

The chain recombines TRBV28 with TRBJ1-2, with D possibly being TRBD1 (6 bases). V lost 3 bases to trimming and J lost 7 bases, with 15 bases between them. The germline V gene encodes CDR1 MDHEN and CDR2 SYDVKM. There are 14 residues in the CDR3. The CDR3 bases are TGTGCCAGCAGTTTGGTTCGGGGGGCGCGTGGCTACACCTTC. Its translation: CASSLVRGARGYTF.

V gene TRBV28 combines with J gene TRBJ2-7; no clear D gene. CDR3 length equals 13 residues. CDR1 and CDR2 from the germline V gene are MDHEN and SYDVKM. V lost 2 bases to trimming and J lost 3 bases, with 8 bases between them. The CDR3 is CASSLDWGYEQYF. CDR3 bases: TGTGCCAGCAGTTTAGACTGGGGCTACGAGCAGTACTTC.

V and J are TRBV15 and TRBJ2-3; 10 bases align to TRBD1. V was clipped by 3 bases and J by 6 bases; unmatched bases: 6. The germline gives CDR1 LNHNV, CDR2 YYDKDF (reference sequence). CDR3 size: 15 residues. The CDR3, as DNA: TGTGCCACCAGCAGGCCGGGACAGGGGTCCGATACGCAGTATTTT. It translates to CATSRPGQGSDTQYF.

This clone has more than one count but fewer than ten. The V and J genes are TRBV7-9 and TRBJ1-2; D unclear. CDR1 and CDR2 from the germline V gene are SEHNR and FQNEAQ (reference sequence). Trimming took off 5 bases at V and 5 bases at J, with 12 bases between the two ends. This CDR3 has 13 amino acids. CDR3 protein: CASSREAGYGYTF. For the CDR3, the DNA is TGTGCCAGCAGCCGTGAAGCTGGGTATGGCTACACCTTC.

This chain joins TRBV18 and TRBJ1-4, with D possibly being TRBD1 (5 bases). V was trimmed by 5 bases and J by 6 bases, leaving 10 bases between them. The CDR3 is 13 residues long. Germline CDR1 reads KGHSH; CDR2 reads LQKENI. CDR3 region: CASSEGLDEKLFF. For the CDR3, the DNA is TGTGCCAGCTCAGAGGGGTTGGATGAAAAACTGTTTTTT.

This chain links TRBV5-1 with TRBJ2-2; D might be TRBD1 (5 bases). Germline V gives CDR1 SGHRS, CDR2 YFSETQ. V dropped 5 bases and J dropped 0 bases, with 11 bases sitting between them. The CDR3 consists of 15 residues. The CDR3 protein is CASRRDSSNTGELFF. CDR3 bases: TGCGCCAGCAGGAGAGACAGTTCGAACACCGGGGAGCTGTTTTTT.

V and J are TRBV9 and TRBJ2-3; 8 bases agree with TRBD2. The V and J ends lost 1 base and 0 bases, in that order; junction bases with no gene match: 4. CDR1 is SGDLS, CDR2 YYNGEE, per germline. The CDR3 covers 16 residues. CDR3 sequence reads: CASSVTAGDSTDTQYF. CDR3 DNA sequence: TGTGCCAGCAGCGTAACAGCGGGAGATAGCACAGATACGCAGTATTTT.